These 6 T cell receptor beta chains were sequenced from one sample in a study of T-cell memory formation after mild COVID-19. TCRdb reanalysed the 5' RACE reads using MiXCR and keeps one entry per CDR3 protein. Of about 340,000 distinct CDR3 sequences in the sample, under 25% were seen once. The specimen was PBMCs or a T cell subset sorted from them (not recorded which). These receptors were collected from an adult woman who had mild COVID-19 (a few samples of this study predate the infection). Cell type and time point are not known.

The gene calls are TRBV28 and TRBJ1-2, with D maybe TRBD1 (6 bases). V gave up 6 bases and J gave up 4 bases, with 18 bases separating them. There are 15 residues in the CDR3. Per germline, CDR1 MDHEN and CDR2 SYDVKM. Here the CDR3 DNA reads TGTGCCAGCAGAACCACAGGGATCGCAGGCTATGGCTACACCTTC. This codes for CASRTTGIAGYGYTF.

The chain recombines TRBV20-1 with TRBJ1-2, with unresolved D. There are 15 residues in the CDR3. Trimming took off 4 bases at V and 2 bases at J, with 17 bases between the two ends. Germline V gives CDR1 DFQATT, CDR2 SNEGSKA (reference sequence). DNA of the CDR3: TGCAGTGCTACAAGGAGCGGACGGATAAACTATGGCTACACCTTC. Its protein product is CSATRSGRINYGYTF.

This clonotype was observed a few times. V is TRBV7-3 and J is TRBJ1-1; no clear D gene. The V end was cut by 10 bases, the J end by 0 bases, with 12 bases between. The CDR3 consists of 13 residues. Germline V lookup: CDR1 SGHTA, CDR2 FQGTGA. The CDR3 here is CATQQIMNTEAFF. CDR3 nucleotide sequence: TGTGCCACCCAACAGATCATGAACACTGAAGCTTTCTTT.

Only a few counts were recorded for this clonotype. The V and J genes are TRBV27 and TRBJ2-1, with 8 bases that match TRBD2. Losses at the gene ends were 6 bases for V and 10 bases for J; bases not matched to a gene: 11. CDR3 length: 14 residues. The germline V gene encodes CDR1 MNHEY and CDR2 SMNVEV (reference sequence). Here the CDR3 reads CASSGRGGLGEQFF. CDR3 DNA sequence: TGTGCCAGCAGCGGCCGGGGGGGCTTAGGAGAGCAGTTCTTC.

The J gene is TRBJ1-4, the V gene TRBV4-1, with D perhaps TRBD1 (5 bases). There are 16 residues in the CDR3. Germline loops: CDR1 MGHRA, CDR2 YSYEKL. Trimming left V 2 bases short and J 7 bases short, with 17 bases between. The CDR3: CASSQRPGTFSEKLFF. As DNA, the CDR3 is TGCGCCAGCAGCCAAAGACCGGGGACCTTTAGTGAAAAACTGTTTTTT.

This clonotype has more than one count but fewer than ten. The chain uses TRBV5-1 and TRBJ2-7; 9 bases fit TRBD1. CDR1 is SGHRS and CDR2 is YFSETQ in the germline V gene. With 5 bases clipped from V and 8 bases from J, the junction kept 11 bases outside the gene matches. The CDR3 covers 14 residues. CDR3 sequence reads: CASSGEQGAVKQYF. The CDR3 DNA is TGCGCCAGCAGTGGTGAACAGGGGGCAGTGAAGCAGTACTTC.